What follows is one T cell receptor beta chain and its context. Germline CDR1 is SEHNR and CDR2 is FQNEAQ (reference sequence). V lost 3 bases, J lost 8 bases, and 3 bases stayed unmatched. The CDR3 consists of 13 residues. As originally analysed: Cell counts per sample came from amplifying reference gene primers. The repertoire was sequenced with immunoSEQ multiplex PCR; TCRdb's copy has only in-frame clones and lacks some. V, J and clone size derive from that table, while D and trimming were established from the DNA sequence. The repertoire includes about 210,000 clones, 80% of them detected once, and about 13% sits in the top ten. The source of the sample is a study of blood T cell repertoires in COVID-19. Looking at the study overall: Donors in the United States, Italy and Spain gave samples during acute or convalescent COVID-19. In each case, the material was cDNA or gDNA derived from T cells, B-cell-depleted T cells, or PBMCs.

The sample taken for sequencing was peripheral blood. The chain carries TRBV7-9 and TRBJ2-1; TRBD2 matches 8 bases. This clonotype was sampled from a human donor in a cohort sampled during active COVID-19. This CDR3 reads CASSLGLEDEQFF. In nucleotides, the CDR3 is TGTGCCAGCAGCTTGGGACTAGAAGATGAGCAGTTCTTC.